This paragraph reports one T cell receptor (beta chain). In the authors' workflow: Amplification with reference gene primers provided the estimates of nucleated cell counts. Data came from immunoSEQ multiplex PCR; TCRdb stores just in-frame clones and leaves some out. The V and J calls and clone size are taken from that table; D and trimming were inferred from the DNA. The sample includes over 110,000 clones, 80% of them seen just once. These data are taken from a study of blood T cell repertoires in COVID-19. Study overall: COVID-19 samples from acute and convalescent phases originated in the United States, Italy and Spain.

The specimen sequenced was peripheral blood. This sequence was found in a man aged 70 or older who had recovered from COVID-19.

The CDR3 DNA sequence: TGTGCCAGCAGCTTCGGGACAGGGGTTCAGCCCCAGCATTTT. This sequence encodes CASSFGTGVQPQHF. The V and J genes are TRBV5-8 and TRBJ1-5; 10 bases line up with TRBD1. Germline trimming cut 2 bases from V and 6 bases from J; bases unmatched to any gene: 2. The CDR3 spans 14 residues. Germline V gene lookup returns CDR1 SGHTS and CDR2 YDEGEE.